Listed below are T cell receptor beta chains from one sample, sequenced in a study of T cell changes during pregnancy in multiple sclerosis. TCRdb's copy holds only in-frame clones and misses some; the assay was immunoSEQ multiplex PCR. The sample has fewer than 70,000 clones, about 86% seen once; the top ten hold about 5.7%. The sequenced material came from peripheral blood from another person, used as feeder cells. The source is a human donor whose cells served as feeder cells for cultures in a pregnancy study. CDR3s include the opening cysteine and the closing phenylalanine or tryptophan. D genes are given only for firm matches. Some rows have no size entry. The others give once, few or many, or a class for an expanded clone.

d_call | clone_size | j_call | v_call | cdr3_aa | cdr3_nt
. | . | TRBJ1-1 | TRBV4-1 | CASSQDARGSAEAFF | TGCGCCAGCAGCCAAGATGCCCGTGGGAGTGCTGAAGCTTTCTTT
TRBD1 | once | TRBJ1-5 | TRBV18 | CASSRDRGSNQPQHF | TGTGCCAGCTCTCGGGACAGGGGGAGTAATCAGCCCCAGCATTTT
TRBD1 | once | TRBJ1-1 | TRBV2 | CASRGTGGSTEAFF | TGTGCCAGCAGGGGGACAGGGGGAAGCACTGAAGCTTTCTTT
. | . | TRBJ1-1 | TRBV6-5 | CATKAAPWGDTEAFF | TGTGCCACCAAAGCGGCCCCCTGGGGTGATACTGAAGCTTTCTTT
TRBD2 | . | TRBJ2-7 | TRBV9 | CASSVREGPRNEQYF | TGTGCCAGCAGCGTCCGGGAGGGTCCTAGGAACGAGCAGTACTTC
TRBD1 | . | TRBJ1-1 | TRBV5-1 | CASSVETGGTEAFF | TGCGCCAGCAGCGTGGAGACAGGGGGCACTGAAGCTTTCTTT
. | . | TRBJ1-2 | TRBV7-9 | CASSSPGVNYGYTF | TGTGCCAGCAGCTCGCCTGGGGTTAACTATGGCTACACCTTC
TRBD2 | once | TRBJ2-7 | TRBV28 | CASSQGGYEQYF | TGTGCCAGCAGCCAGGGAGGGTACGAGCAGTACTTC
TRBD1 | once | TRBJ2-1 | TRBV9 | CASSGTGFSYNEQFF | TGTGCCAGCAGCGGGACAGGATTCTCCTACAATGAGCAGTTCTTC
. | . | TRBJ1-2 | TRBV19 | CASSIGFARGGYTF | TGTGCCAGTAGTATCGGGTTTGCCAGGGGCGGCTACACCTTC
. | . | TRBJ1-1 | TRBV19 | CASSIENRGNTEAFF | TGTGCCAGTAGTATAGAGAACCGGGGGAACACTGAAGCTTTCTTT
. | . | TRBJ1-5 | TRBV6-5 | CASSYSYRAGDQPQHF | TGTGCCAGCAGTTACTCTTACAGGGCGGGTGATCAGCCCCAGCATTTT
. | . | TRBJ2-7 | TRBV19 | CASSTQGYEQYF | TGTGCCAGTAGTACCCAGGGGTACGAGCAGTACTTC
. | . | TRBJ2-5 | TRBV11-2 | CASSLDVETQYF | TGTGCCAGCAGCTTAGATGTCGAGACCCAGTACTTC